What follows are 27 T cell receptor beta chains derived from one specimen sequenced in a study of blood T cell repertoires in COVID-19. Generated by immunoSEQ multiplex PCR, the TCRdb table keeps only in-frame clones and is missing some. The top ten hold 22% of the sample, which has approximately 69,000 clones, more than 60% seen once. Sample: peripheral blood. The receptor set was obtained from a man aged 55 to 70 with acute or convalescent COVID-19.

The chain employs TRBV2 and TRBJ1-4; unclear D gene. Deletions cut 8 bases from V and 8 bases from J, with 18 bases between. CDR1 and CDR2 (germline): SNHLY, FYNNEI. The CDR3 length is 14 residues. DNA of the CDR3: TGTGCCAGCTGCTACCAGGCAAATAACGAAAAACTGTTTTTT. It specifies CASCYQANNEKLFF.

The chain carries TRBV9 and TRBJ2-2; tentative D call: TRBD1 (6 bases). Germline CDR1 is SGDLS and CDR2 is YYNGEE. V was cut by 6 bases and J by 4 bases, with 13 bases left in between. The CDR3 covers 14 residues. The CDR3 loop reads CASTQGWSTGELFF. CDR3 DNA sequence: TGTGCCAGCACTCAGGGGTGGAGCACCGGGGAGCTGTTTTTT.

This clone was counted a few times. The genes are TRBV7-2 and TRBJ2-3; maybe TRBD2 (5 bases). The CDR3 loop spans 15 amino acids. CDR1 SGHTA and CDR2 FQGNSA come from the germline V gene. The germline V and J ends were trimmed by 5 bases and 3 bases, with 15 bases remaining between them. The CDR3 bases are TGTGCCAGCAGCGTAACGGGGATCGGTACAGATACGCAGTATTTT. Protein: CASSVTGIGTDTQYF.

The V call is TRBV7-7, the J call TRBJ2-5, with 7 bases lining up with TRBD1. V dropped 5 bases and J dropped 7; count of bases not matched to a gene: 10. Germline assignment: CDR1 SSHAT and CDR2 FNYEAQ (reference sequence). This CDR3 spans 14 amino acids. DNA of the CDR3: TGTGCCAGCAGCCTTGACAGGGAGTATTCGACCCAGTACTTC. Translation gives CASSLDREYSTQYF.

The table lists this clone with a count of one. This chain connects TRBV7-9 to TRBJ1-1; D is perhaps TRBD1 (6 bases). The V gene's germline CDR1 is SEHNR and CDR2 FQNEAQ (reference sequence). With 0 bases removed from V and 2 bases from J, the gap between germline ends came to 10 bases. The CDR3 runs 15 residues. For the CDR3, the DNA is TGTGCCAGCAGCTTAGCGGGGGGGCGTAACACTGAAGCTTTCTTT. Translating it yields CASSLAGGRNTEAFF.

This chain links TRBV15 with TRBJ2-2; TRBD1 agrees at 9 bases. The germline V gene has CDR1 LNHNV and CDR2 YYDKDF (reference sequence). With 2 bases clipped from V and 4 bases from J, the junction kept 2 bases outside the gene matches. This CDR3 comprises 15 residues. CDR3 sequence reads: CATSRPTGGTGELFF. In nucleotides, the CDR3 is TGTGCCACCAGCAGACCGACAGGGGGCACCGGGGAGCTGTTTTTT.

The genes are TRBV2 and TRBJ2-7; a weak D match, TRBD1 (5 bases). In germline, CDR1 is SNHLY, CDR2 FYNNEI. The ends were cut back, 8 bases at V and 6 bases at J, with 11 bases in the middle. This CDR3 has 11 amino acids. This chain's CDR3 is CASLTGSEQYF. DNA of the CDR3: TGTGCCAGCCTAACAGGCAGCGAGCAGTACTTC.

This clone was counted once. The chain recombines TRBV20-1 with TRBJ1-6; no definite D call. There are 11 residues in the CDR3. V was shortened by 6 bases and J by 12 bases, with 12 bases between the two germline ends. The V gene's germline CDR1 is DFQATT and CDR2 SNEGSKA (reference sequence). The chain's CDR3 is CSAPLGGPLHF. CDR3 sequence (DNA): TGCAGTGCACCCTTGGGAGGACCCCTCCACTTT.

This rearrangement joins TRBV4-1 to TRBJ2-1, with 15 bases aligning to TRBD2. Germline CDR1 MGHRA, CDR2 YSYEKL. The CDR3 consists of 14 residues. V trimming: 1 base; J trimming: 12 bases; junction bases outside the gene matches: 1. The CDR3 DNA reads TGCGCCAGCAGCCAAGTGGGACTAGCGGGGGGGCAGTTCTTC. Amino acid sequence: CASSQVGLAGGQFF.

The chain recombines TRBV6-1 with TRBJ2-5; no definite D call. From germline, CDR1 is MNHNS and CDR2 SASEGT. The CDR3 sequence is 15 residues long. V lost 3 bases to trimming and J lost 4 bases, with 15 bases between them. The CDR3 loop is CASSDDGSGGETQYF. The CDR3 region has the DNA TGTGCCAGCAGTGACGATGGGTCGGGTGGAGAGACCCAGTACTTC.

This chain uses TRBV2 with TRBJ2-7; 11 nucleotides align to TRBD2. The V and J ends lost 4 bases and 7 bases, in that order; junction bases with no gene match: 0. This CDR3 has 12 residues. Germline CDR1 SNHLY, CDR2 FYNNEI. CDR3 nucleotides: TGTGCCAGCAGTGCTAGCGGGGGGGAGCAGTACGTC. Amino acids: CASSASGGEQYV.

The gene calls are TRBV10-1 and TRBJ2-7; TRBD1 is a possible D gene (6 bases). Germline V lookup: CDR1 WNHNN, CDR2 SYGVQD (reference sequence). CDR3 length: 16 residues. Trimming removed 2 bases at V and 4 bases at J, with 18 bases between. The CDR3 bases are TGCGCCAGCAGTGAGCGCACAGGGACCATTACATACGAGCAGTACGTC. Its protein is CASSERTGTITYEQYV.

The chain couples TRBV6-4 to TRBJ2-2, with 13 bases identical to TRBD2. This CDR3 region has 15 residues. CDR1 MRHNA and CDR2 SNTAGT come from the germline V gene. Germline trimming cut 3 bases from V and 5 bases from J; bases unmatched to any gene: 0. The CDR3 region is CASSELAGGTGELFF. DNA of the CDR3: TGTGCCAGCAGTGAACTAGCGGGAGGGACCGGGGAGCTGTTTTTT.

The chain couples TRBV24-1 to TRBJ2-2, with D maybe TRBD2 (5 bases). Trimming shortened V by 4 bases and J by 1 base, and 12 bases separated the two germline ends. The CDR3 runs 16 residues. CDR1 is KGHDR and CDR2 is SFDVKD in the germline V gene. This CDR3 reads CATSDPSAGNTGELFF. The CDR3, as DNA: TGTGCCACCAGTGACCCCTCTGCGGGGAACACCGGGGAGCTGTTTTTT.

The chain links TRBV2 to TRBJ2-5; the D gene is possibly TRBD1 (6 bases). The CDR3 is made up of 14 amino acids. Germline V gene data show CDR1 as SNHLY and CDR2 as FYNNEI. The V end was cut by 8 bases, the J end by 5 bases, with 18 bases between. CDR3: CASGDRMRGETQYF. CDR3 DNA: TGTGCCAGCGGCGACAGAATGAGGGGGGAGACCCAGTACTTC.

V and J are TRBV6-5 and TRBJ2-3; tentative D call: TRBD2 (6 bases). Germline assignment: CDR1 MNHEY and CDR2 SVGAGI. V was clipped by 8 bases and J by 5 bases, with 20 bases between them. The CDR3 is made up of 15 amino acids. The CDR3 loop is CASGSGEARGDTQYF. The CDR3 region has the DNA TGTGCCAGCGGGTCCGGGGAGGCTCGGGGAGATACGCAGTATTTT.

V usage is TRBV11-2 and J usage is TRBJ2-2, with TRBD2 identical over 7 bases. The CDR3 contains 18 residues. Per the germline V gene, CDR1 is SGHAT and CDR2 is FQNNGV. V was clipped by 1 base and J by 2 bases; unmatched bases: 10. The CDR3 DNA reads TGTGCCAGCAGCTTAGGAATCGTCGGGACTACCAACACCGGGGAGCTGTTTTTT. Translation gives CASSLGIVGTTNTGELFF. The variable domain in full, completed from reference TRBV11-2 and TRBJ2-2, reads EAGVAQSPRYKIIEKRQSVAFWCNPISGHATLYWYQQILGQGPKLLIQFQNNGVVDDSQLPKDRFSAERLKGVDSTLKIQPAKLEDSAVYLCASSLGIVGTTNTGELFFGEGSRLTVL.

Only a few counts were recorded for this clone. The chain carries TRBV24-1 and TRBJ1-5; D not certain. Germline V gene sequence: CDR1 KGHDR, CDR2 SFDVKD. The CDR3 consists of 12 residues. Trimming removed 4 bases from V and 5 bases from J, with 5 bases in between. The DNA for the CDR3 is TGTGCCACCAGTGAAGCCGATCAGCCCCAGCATTTT. This translates into CATSEADQPQHF.

This clone was observed a single time. The genes are TRBV3-1 (or the pseudogene TRBV3-2) and TRBJ2-1; TRBD2 aligns across 11 bases. In germline, CDR1 is LGHDT, CDR2 YNNKEL (reference sequence). V was clipped by 3 bases and J by 9 bases; unmatched bases: 4. The CDR3 extends over 14 amino acids. The DNA of the CDR3 is TGTGCCAGCAGCCAGGGGCTAGCGGGAGGTGAGCAGTTCTTC. The encoded protein is CASSQGLAGGEQFF.

This chain connects TRBV3-1 (or the pseudogene TRBV3-2) to TRBJ2-1; 10 bases line up with TRBD2. This CDR3 has 17 amino acids. Looked up from germline, CDR1 is LGHDT and CDR2 is YNNKEL (reference sequence). The V and J ends lost 2 bases and 5 bases, in that order; junction bases with no gene match: 9. The CDR3 bases are TGTGCCAGCAGCCAATTTGGTCTAGCGGGGGCAAACAATGAGCAGTTCTTC. It yields the protein CASSQFGLAGANNEQFF.

V usage is TRBV20-1 and J usage is TRBJ2-1; 9 bases are shared with TRBD2. Germline values: CDR1 DFQATT, CDR2 SNEGSKA (reference sequence). V lost 3 bases to trimming and J lost 7 bases; unmatched junction nucleotides: 13. The CDR3 sequence is 16 residues long. The DNA for the CDR3 is TGCAGTGCTAGTCCACCCCGCCTAGCGGGACTTAATGAGCAGTTCTTC. Translated: CSASPPRLAGLNEQFF.

This clone was seen only a few times. This chain connects TRBV10-1 to TRBJ1-1; tentative D call: TRBD1 (6 bases). Per germline, CDR1 WNHNN and CDR2 SYGVQD (reference sequence). The CDR3 sequence is 15 residues long. Trimming removed 3 bases from V and 4 bases from J, with 15 bases in between. CDR3 region: CASSELGRGTTEAFF. CDR3 DNA: TGCGCCAGCAGTGAACTCGGGAGGGGGACCACTGAAGCTTTCTTT.

The chain joins TRBV5-1 to TRBJ2-6; 9 bases are a match to TRBD1. CDR1 and CDR2 from the germline V gene are SGHRS and YFSETQ. This CDR3 has 18 residues. With V trimmed by 5 bases and J by 4 bases, 13 bases remained unmatched. The CDR3 is CASSLRGQGGDGANVLTF. The CDR3 nucleotides read TGCGCCAGCAGTTTGAGGGGACAGGGAGGGGACGGGGCCAACGTCCTGACTTTC.

This sequence joins TRBV12-3 or TRBV12-4 and TRBJ2-7; no definite D call. This CDR3 is 11 amino acids long. Trimming stripped 5 bases from V and 5 bases from J, with 7 bases between. The CDR3 loop reads CASSLRDEQYF. CDR3 nucleotide sequence: TGTGCCAGCAGTCTCCGGGACGAGCAGTACTTC.

V is TRBV24-1 and J is TRBJ2-1; 11 nucleotides agree with TRBD2. V shed 10 bases, J shed 3 bases, and the junction held 10 bases outside the gene matches. CDR1 is KGHDR and CDR2 is SFDVKD in the germline V gene. The CDR3 runs 16 residues. The CDR3 nucleotides read TGTGCCACTAGCGGGGGGGTAAGCTCGGGCTACAATGAGCAGTTCTTC. Its protein is CATSGGVSSGYNEQFF.

This rearrangement joins TRBV13 to TRBJ2-7; 10 bases match TRBD1. With V trimmed by 3 bases and J by 4 bases, 12 bases remained unmatched. Germline loops: CDR1 PRHDT, CDR2 FYEKMQ (reference sequence). The CDR3 loop spans 17 amino acids. The CDR3 here is CASSLTGGEAVGYEQYF. The CDR3 DNA follows: TGTGCCAGCAGCTTGACAGGGGGCGAGGCTGTTGGGTACGAGCAGTACTTC.

The chain is built from TRBV7-8 and TRBJ1-5, with D hard to call. Deletions cut 4 bases from V and 11 bases from J, with 15 bases between. Germline values: CDR1 SGHVS, CDR2 FQNEAQ. CDR3 size: 13 residues. CDR3 protein: CASSSLPREAQHF. In nucleotides, the CDR3 is TGTGCCAGCAGCTCGTTACCGCGGGAAGCCCAGCATTTT.